This TCR beta chain was captured in a study of persistence of HIV-infected CD4 T cells (dated by TCRdb to 2020 to 2021). Some background on the complete study: Suppressive ART had been received by participants for a median of roughly 8 years. Proviral sequencing was used to assess clonality among infected cells, whereas TCRbeta sequencing gauged the clonality of all cells within each sorted population. The TCR cluster analysis across participants included about 8 participants for CMV and roughly seven participants for Gag. Peripheral blood samples of up to about 180 mL were collected at multiple time points, except for a couple of participants, who underwent leukapheresis at a single time point. CMV- and HIV-1 Gag-responding CD4+ T cells were isolated from ART-treated individuals so that antigen-driven clonal expansion of HIV-1-infected cells could be examined.

As to this clone: Its cognate antigen has yet to be identified. No much larger clone is present one base from it, and per-base qualities are unavailable.

The paper as a whole reports these results and caveats: Degenerate expanded CDR3beta sequences were enriched in antigen-responding cells, suggesting convergent selection of CD4+ responses to CMV and Gag. The study involved few individuals and tested only a limited range of antigens. Significantly lower TCRbeta richness was observed in CMV- and Gag-responding cells than in anti-CD3/anti-CD28-responding cells, and higher oligoclonality was observed in CMV-responding cells than in CD3/CD28-stimulated and Gag-responding cells. TCR oligoclonality correlated with proviral oligoclonality within the same sorted populations. Bulk TCR analyses could not be limited to the rare CMV-responding cells that actually contained HIV-1 proviruses.

V is pared back by 4 bases and J by 0 bases, with 10 bases lying between the germline termini. CDR1 and CDR2 (LNHDA, SQIVND) derive from the germline V gene (reference sequence). From the cysteine up to the phenylalanine, the CDR3 has a length of 15 residues. Of the read, only the CDR3 DNA is kept; its 45 bases are in frame from base 1. TCRbeta repertoires were sequenced from genomic DNA with the immunoSEQ hsTCRB assay version 4 in survey mode. For TCRbeta sequencing, genomic DNA was diluted to about 10 ng/uL, with up to about 1 ug used per sample. Under the source paper's analysis protocol: TCRbeta data analysis was done in ImmunoSeq Analyzer 3.0, and diversity was calculated on productive nucleotide rearrangements. Lower-bound TCR diversity was estimated with the improved Chao index, and clonality with the Gini coefficient using the Immunarch R package. Different nucleotide rearrangements encoding the same CDR3beta amino acid sequence were treated as distinct clonotypes. Differential abundance analysis found TCRbeta sequences that were significantly enriched in antigen-responding cells compared with anti-CD3/anti-CD28-activated cells. GLIPH2 grouped TCRs by predicted peptide-MHC specificity, both within each participant and across combined participant data sets. TCRdb holds this immuneACCESS table with in-frame rearrangements only. Some clones are missing; in checked studies, unresolved V genes explain under half, and the rest has no known cause. That table supplies the V and J calls and clone size; D and trimming were determined from the DNA. The table for this sample lists about 13,000 clones; 60% to 80% of them were counted only once. 6.9% of the sample is taken by the ten largest.

The meaning of the sample's treatment or condition label: suppressive antiretroviral therapy. Cells were stimulated with a pool of overlapping HIV-1 Gag 15-mer peptides at about 0.96 ug per peptide per mL. Sorting of responding CD4+ T cells was based on upregulation of both CD40 ligand and CD69. Participants were HIV-1-infected adults who started suppressive ART during chronic infection. For at least 4 years, the participants' plasma HIV-1 RNA had been undetectable, below 50 copies/mL. To be included, participants needed a CD4+ T cell count above 400 cells/uL and a positive CMV serology. Before stimulation, PBMCs were isolated using density centrifugation and depleted of CD8+ T cells. For roughly 19 hours, CD8-depleted PBMCs were stimulated with anti-CD28/CD49d costimulation, a CD40-blocking antibody, and enfuvirtide, which was added to prevent new infections. Sorting was done on either a Beckman Coulter MoFlo Legacy or an XDP sorter, and propidium iodide was used to exclude dead cells. Genomic DNA was extracted with the QIAamp DNA Mini Kit for samples above one million cells, otherwise with the Quick-DNA Microprep Kit.

This receptor chain uses TRBV19 and TRBJ2-1, with no D gene named confidently. Sequencing was performed on CD4+ T cells sorted from PBMCs after 18-hour stimulation, taken from a patient who received antiretroviral therapy. The meaning of the sample's cell subset or site label: CD40L+CD69+ CD4 T cells responding to HIV-1 Gag peptides. The receptor was derived from an adult man with HIV who was CMV-seropositive. In nucleotides, the sequence is TGTGCCAGTAGTAGGCCCAGGAGCTCCTACAATGAGCAGTTCTTC. Its amino acids are CASSRPRSSYNEQFF.